The 24 T cell receptor beta chains in this list originate from one sample, sequenced in a study of T cell repertoires in cytomegalovirus infection. Using its own MiXCR run on the reads, TCRdb lists one record per CDR3 protein. The sample includes roughly 920,000 distinct CDR3 sequences, roughly 30% of them seen just once. What these receptors recognize is not known. This specimen consisted of cultured CD8+ T cells from PBMCs, obtained from culture after CMV antigen stimulation. Source of these receptors: a human donor in good health (CMV status not recorded). Some clones in this sample may be carry-over from other donors' samples.

This clonotype was seen more than once but under ten times. The genes are TRBV6-5 and TRBJ1-1; D gene uncertain. This CDR3 has 16 residues. Germline CDR1 MNHEY, CDR2 SVGAGI. The germline V and J ends were trimmed by 0 bases and 4 bases, with 15 bases remaining between them. The CDR3 sequence: CASSYSKSLGLTEAFF. CDR3 nucleotide sequence: TGTGCCAGCAGTTACTCGAAGAGTCTGGGCCTCACTGAAGCTTTCTTT.

In this sample, this clonotype turned up a few times. V usage is TRBV11-2 and J usage is TRBJ2-5, with D perhaps matching TRBD2 (7 bases). Looked up from germline, CDR1 is SGHAT and CDR2 is FQNNGV. CDR3 size: 19 residues. The V end lost 1 base, the J end lost 2 bases, and 23 bases lay between the germline ends. The CDR3 here is CASSLVPLEAGGRQETQYF. CDR3 nucleotide sequence: TGTGCCAGCAGCTTAGTACCCTTAGAGGCCGGGGGGCGTCAAGAGACCCAGTACTTC.

The V gene is TRBV10-3, the J gene TRBJ2-5, with 10 bases fitting TRBD2. Germline CDR1 reads ENHRY; CDR2 reads SYGVKD. The CDR3 runs to 16 residues. After removal of 0 bases from V and 4 bases from J, the junction contained 5 bases not matched to a gene. CDR3 in amino acids: CAISESVWTSGETQYF. CDR3 nucleotides: TGTGCCATCAGTGAGTCGGTCTGGACTAGCGGAGAGACCCAGTACTTC.

CDR3 sequence reads: CASSPGEIINEQFF. CDR3 bases: TGTGCCAGCAGTCCGGGGGAGATTATTAATGAGCAGTTCTTC. The chain joins TRBV6-5 to TRBJ2-1; a weak D match, TRBD2 (6 bases). V lost 5 bases and J lost 7, with 15 bases in between. Germline CDR1 reads MNHEY; CDR2 reads SVGAGI. The length of the CDR3 is 14 residues.

The CDR3 DNA is TGTGCCAGCAGCTTGGGAGTCTTGGCAGAGCAGTTCTTC. As protein: CASSLGVLAEQFF. The chain uses TRBV5-6 and TRBJ2-1; D unclear. Trimming left V 0 bases short and J 10 bases short, with 11 bases between. The germline V gene has CDR1 SGHDT and CDR2 YYEEEE. The CDR3 spans 13 residues.

This clonotype showed up many times. The chain links TRBV19 to TRBJ1-1; no reliable D call. This CDR3 region has 20 residues. V shed 7 bases and J shed 1 base, with 31 bases lying between them. Germline CDR1 and CDR2: LNHDA and SQIVND (reference sequence). DNA for the CDR3: TGTGCCAGTACTAATATTCCTAGTAGGACGGCCCTTCGACAGAACACTGAAGCTTTCTTT. Protein product: CASTNIPSRTALRQNTEAFF.

The chain joins TRBV27 to TRBJ2-5; possible D gene TRBD2, 6 bases. Trimming shortened V by 3 bases and J by 6 bases, and 17 bases separated the two germline ends. Germline lookup yields CDR1 MNHEY and CDR2 SMNVEV (reference sequence). This CDR3 has 15 amino acids. The CDR3 sequence is CASSLGGPAAKTQYF. Here the CDR3 DNA reads TGTGCCAGCAGTTTGGGGGGTCCCGCGGCCAAGACCCAGTACTTC.

This clonotype was counted between two and nine times. The gene calls are TRBV4-1 and TRBJ1-3; the D gene is possibly TRBD1 (5 bases). This CDR3 contains 19 residues. V was trimmed by 4 bases and J by 1 base, leaving 23 bases between them. CDR1 and CDR2 (germline): MGHRA, YSYEKL. Written as DNA, the CDR3 is TGCGCCAGCAGCCCAGGGAGACAAGCAGTCACCCTATCTGGAAACACCATATATTTT. Translation gives CASSPGRQAVTLSGNTIYF.

The J gene is TRBJ2-7, the V gene TRBV11-1; 10 bases fit TRBD1. The CDR3 totals 17 residues. Trimming took 4 bases from V and 3 from J; bases not matched to a gene: 12. The germline V gene encodes CDR1 SGHAT and CDR2 FQDESV (reference sequence). Written as DNA, the CDR3 is TGTGCCAGCAGCTCCTACCTTTCCCGGGACAGGGGCTACGAGCAGTACTTC. Translated, it gives CASSSYLSRDRGYEQYF.

This clonotype was found a few times. V usage is TRBV7-8 and J usage is TRBJ1-3; perhaps TRBD1 as D (6 bases). The CDR3 consists of 14 residues. Germline V CDR1 and CDR2: SGHVS, FQNEAQ. The V and J ends lost 8 bases and 0 bases respectively, with 11 bases between them. As DNA, the CDR3 is TGTGCCAGCCTGGACAGCCTCTCTGGAAACACCATATATTTT. It yields the protein CASLDSLSGNTIYF. The whole variable domain, remainder taken from reference TRBV7-8 and TRBJ1-3, is GAGVSQSPRYKVAKRGQDVALRCDPISGHVSLFWYQQALGQGPEFLTYFQNEAQLDKSGLPSDRFFAERPEGSVSTLKIQRTQQEDSAVYLCASLDSLSGNTIYFGEGSWLTVV.

The rearrangement uses TRBV6-1 and TRBJ2-2; D not certain. Germline loops: CDR1 MNHNS, CDR2 SASEGT. V dropped 7 bases and J dropped 6 bases, with 15 bases sitting between them. The CDR3 covers 14 residues. CDR3 coding DNA: TGTGCCAGCAACAAAAGGCCGTGGGCCGGGGAGCTGTTTTTT. It codes for CASNKRPWAGELFF.

The chain couples TRBV6-5 to TRBJ1-3; no reliable D call. V dropped 4 bases and J dropped 0 bases, with 10 bases sitting between them. The germline gives CDR1 MNHEY, CDR2 SVGAGI. This CDR3 spans 15 amino acids. For the CDR3, the DNA is TGTGCCAGCAGTTCGGGCGGTAGCTCTGGAAACACCATATATTTT. Protein sequence: CASSSGGSSGNTIYF.

The rearrangement joins TRBV7-9 to TRBJ1-3, with unresolved D. Germline V gene data show CDR1 as SEHNR and CDR2 as FQNEAQ (reference sequence). V dropped 0 bases and J dropped 0 bases, with 9 bases sitting between them. The CDR3 sequence is 16 residues long. CDR3 loop: CASSLAAGPSGNTIYF. CDR3 nucleotide sequence: TGTGCCAGCAGCTTAGCGGCAGGTCCCTCTGGAAACACCATATATTTT.

This clonotype showed up just a few times. This chain joins TRBV20-1 and TRBJ1-2; D not resolved. Germline lookup yields CDR1 DFQATT and CDR2 SNEGSKA (reference sequence). With 1 base removed from V and 3 bases from J, the gap between germline ends came to 18 bases. The CDR3 extends over 16 amino acids. The CDR3 DNA sequence: TGCAGTGCTAGAGCTAAGTTGAGGGCCCGGGACTATGGCTACACCTTC. Translation gives CSARAKLRARDYGYTF.

This clonotype was counted many times. The chain carries TRBV5-6 and TRBJ2-3; TRBD1 or TRBD2 may be the D gene (5 bases each). The CDR3 totals 14 residues. Trimming stripped 4 bases from V and 5 bases from J, with 14 bases between. The germline V gene encodes CDR1 SGHDT and CDR2 YYEEEE. The chain's CDR3 is CASSLGRLGDTQYF. CDR3 nucleotide sequence: TGTGCCAGCAGCCTGGGACGTCTAGGAGATACGCAGTATTTT.

In this sample, this clonotype turned up a few times. V is TRBV7-9 and J is TRBJ1-1, with 11 positions matching TRBD1. Unmatched junction bases numbered 2, after V lost 6 bases and J lost 5 bases. CDR3 length: 13 residues. Per germline, CDR1 SEHNR and CDR2 FQNEAQ (reference sequence). In DNA form, the CDR3 reads TGTGCCAGCAGGAGGGACAGGGGGACTGAAGCTTTCTTT. Amino acid sequence: CASRRDRGTEAFF.

This clonotype was seen only a few times. The V gene is TRBV6-6, the J gene TRBJ2-2; D gene unclear. Per the germline V gene, CDR1 is MNHNY and CDR2 is SVGAGI (reference sequence). The CDR3 has 12 residues. V lost 2 bases and J lost 7, with 5 bases in between. CDR3 nucleotides: TGTGCCAGCAGTTACGACGGCGGGGAGCTGTTTTTT. It translates to CASSYDGGELFF.

Only a few counts were recorded for this clonotype. The chain recombines TRBV7-9 with TRBJ1-2; D may be TRBD1 (5 bases). Trimming removed 5 bases at V and 2 bases at J, with 12 bases between. In germline, CDR1 is SEHNR, CDR2 FQNEAQ (reference sequence). The CDR3 runs 14 residues. This chain's CDR3 is CASSEPGLNYGYTF. Written as DNA, the CDR3 is TGTGCCAGCAGCGAGCCGGGACTGAACTATGGCTACACCTTC.

This clonotype was seen more than once but under ten times. The CDR3, as DNA: TGTGCCAGCAGCGATGAGGCTTATGGCTACACCTTC. It yields the protein CASSDEAYGYTF. The rearrangement links TRBV7-9 to TRBJ1-2; D is ambiguous. Germline CDR1 SEHNR, CDR2 FQNEAQ (reference sequence). The CDR3 is made up of 12 amino acids. Between the trimmed V and J ends, which lost 5 bases and 5 bases, there was a span of 9 bases.

This clonotype appeared a few times. The chain joins TRBV7-6 to TRBJ2-7; 8 nucleotides match TRBD1. The CDR3 spans 15 residues. V trimming: 1 base; J trimming: 0 bases; junction bases outside the gene matches: 2. In germline, CDR1 is SGHVS, CDR2 FNYEAQ. CDR3 region: CASSLEGQGSYEQYV. The CDR3 bases are TGTGCCAGCAGCTTAGAAGGACAGGGCTCCTACGAGCAGTACGTC.

This clonotype was seen only once. V is TRBV7-9 and J is TRBJ2-6; D gene unclear. The CDR3 covers 19 residues. CDR1 is SEHNR and CDR2 is FQNEAQ in the germline V gene (reference sequence). V lost 5 bases to trimming and J lost 0 bases, with 20 bases between them. As DNA, the CDR3 is TGTGCCAGCAGCCAAAGAGGTATTACAGCGAGCTCTGGGGCCAACGTCCTGACTTTC. As protein: CASSQRGITASSGANVLTF.

V and J are TRBV20-1 and TRBJ2-1; no definite D call. Deletions cut 3 bases from V and 3 bases from J, with 15 bases between. Germline loops: CDR1 DFQATT, CDR2 SNEGSKA (reference sequence). This CDR3 region has 15 residues. The CDR3 is CSARTSRTLYNEQFF. As DNA, the CDR3 is TGCAGTGCTAGGACGAGTAGGACCCTCTACAATGAGCAGTTCTTC.

This clonotype showed up just a few times. This chain connects TRBV12-3 or TRBV12-4 to TRBJ2-3; maybe TRBD2 (5 bases). Trimming removed 7 bases from V and 1 base from J, with 9 bases in between. The CDR3 sequence is 13 residues long. CDR3 sequence: CASTVGGTDTQYF. CDR3 in DNA: TGTGCCAGCACCGTGGGAGGCACAGATACGCAGTATTTT.

The chain combines TRBV6-6 with TRBJ2-5; 8 bases agree with TRBD2. Germline values: CDR1 MNHNY, CDR2 SVGAGI (reference sequence). V lost 7 bases to trimming and J lost 9 bases; unmatched junction nucleotides: 10. The CDR3 length is 13 residues. CDR3 sequence: CASNSGGASSQYF. Here the CDR3 DNA reads TGTGCCAGCAACAGCGGGGGAGCATCCTCCCAGTACTTC.